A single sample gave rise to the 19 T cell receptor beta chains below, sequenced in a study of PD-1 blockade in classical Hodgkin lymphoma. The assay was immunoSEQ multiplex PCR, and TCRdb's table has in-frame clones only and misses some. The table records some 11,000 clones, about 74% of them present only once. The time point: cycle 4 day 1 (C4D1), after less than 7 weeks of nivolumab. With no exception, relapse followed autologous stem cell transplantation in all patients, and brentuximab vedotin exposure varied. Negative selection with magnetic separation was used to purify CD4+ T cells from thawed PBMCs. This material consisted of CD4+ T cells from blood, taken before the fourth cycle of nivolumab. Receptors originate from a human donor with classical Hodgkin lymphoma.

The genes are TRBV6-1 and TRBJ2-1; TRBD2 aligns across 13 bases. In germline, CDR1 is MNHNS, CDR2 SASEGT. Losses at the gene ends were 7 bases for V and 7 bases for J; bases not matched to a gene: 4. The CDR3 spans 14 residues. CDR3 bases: TGTGCCAGCACGGGACTAGCGGGATGGAATGAGCAGTTCTTC. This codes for CASTGLAGWNEQFF.

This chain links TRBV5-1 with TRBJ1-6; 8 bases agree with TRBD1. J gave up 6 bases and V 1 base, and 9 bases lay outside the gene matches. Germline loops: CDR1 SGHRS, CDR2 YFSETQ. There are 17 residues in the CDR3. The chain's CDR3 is CASSLSGTDRGNSPLHF. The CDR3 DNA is TGCGCCAGCAGCTTGAGTGGCACCGACAGGGGTAATTCACCCCTCCACTTT.

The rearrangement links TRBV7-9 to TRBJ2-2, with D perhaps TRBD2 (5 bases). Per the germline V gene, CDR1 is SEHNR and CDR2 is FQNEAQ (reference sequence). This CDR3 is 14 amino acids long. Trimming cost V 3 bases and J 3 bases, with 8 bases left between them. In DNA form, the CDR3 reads TGTGCCAGCAGCTTCGAGGGAGACACCGGGGAGCTGTTTTTT. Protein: CASSFEGDTGELFF.

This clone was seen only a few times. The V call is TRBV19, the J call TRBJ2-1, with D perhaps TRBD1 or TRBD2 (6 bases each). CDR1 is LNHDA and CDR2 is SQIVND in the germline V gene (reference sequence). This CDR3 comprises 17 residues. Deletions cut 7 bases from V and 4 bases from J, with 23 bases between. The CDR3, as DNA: TGTGCCAGTAACCCCCAGGGGTCGGCGGGACCTTACAATGAGCAGTTCTTC. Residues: CASNPQGSAGPYNEQFF.

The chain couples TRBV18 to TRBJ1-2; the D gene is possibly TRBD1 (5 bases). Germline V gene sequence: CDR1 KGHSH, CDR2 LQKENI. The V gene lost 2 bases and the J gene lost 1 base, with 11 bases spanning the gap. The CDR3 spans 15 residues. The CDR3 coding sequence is TGTGCCAGCTCACCAAGTCAGGGAGATAACTATGGCTACACCTTC. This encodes CASSPSQGDNYGYTF.

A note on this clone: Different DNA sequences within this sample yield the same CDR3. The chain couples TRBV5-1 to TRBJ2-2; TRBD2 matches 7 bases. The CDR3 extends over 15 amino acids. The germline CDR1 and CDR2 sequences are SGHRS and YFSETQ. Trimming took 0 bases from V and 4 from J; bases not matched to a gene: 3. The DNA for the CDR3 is TGCGCCAGCAGCTTGGACGGGAGGAGCACCGGGGAGCTGTTTTTT. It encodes CASSLDGRSTGELFF.

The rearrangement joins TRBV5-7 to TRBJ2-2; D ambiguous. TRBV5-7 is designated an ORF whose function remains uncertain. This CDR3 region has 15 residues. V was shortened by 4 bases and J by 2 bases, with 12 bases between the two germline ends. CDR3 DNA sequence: TGTGCCAGCAGCCCCGTCCGCGAAAACACCGGGGAGCTGTTTTTT. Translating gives CASSPVRENTGELFF.

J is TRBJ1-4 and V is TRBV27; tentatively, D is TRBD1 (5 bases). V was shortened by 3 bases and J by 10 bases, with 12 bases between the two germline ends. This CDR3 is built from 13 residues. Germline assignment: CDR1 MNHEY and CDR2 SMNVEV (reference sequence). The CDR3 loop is CASSLLGLGKLFF. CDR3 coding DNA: TGTGCCAGCAGTTTGCTGGGGCTGGGAAAACTGTTTTTT.

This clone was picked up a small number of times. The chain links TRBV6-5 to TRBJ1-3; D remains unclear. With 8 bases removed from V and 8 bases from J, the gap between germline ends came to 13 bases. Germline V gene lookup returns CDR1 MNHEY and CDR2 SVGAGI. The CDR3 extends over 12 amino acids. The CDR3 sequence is CASCRWPDTIYF. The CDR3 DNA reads TGTGCCAGCTGTCGTTGGCCAGACACCATATATTTT.

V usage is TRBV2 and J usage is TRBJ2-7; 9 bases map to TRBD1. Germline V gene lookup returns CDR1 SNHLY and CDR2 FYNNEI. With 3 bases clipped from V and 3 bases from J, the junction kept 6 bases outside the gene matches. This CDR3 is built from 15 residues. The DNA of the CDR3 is TGTGCCAGCAGTGACCCCCCGGGACAGGGCTACGAGCAGTACTTC. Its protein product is CASSDPPGQGYEQYF.

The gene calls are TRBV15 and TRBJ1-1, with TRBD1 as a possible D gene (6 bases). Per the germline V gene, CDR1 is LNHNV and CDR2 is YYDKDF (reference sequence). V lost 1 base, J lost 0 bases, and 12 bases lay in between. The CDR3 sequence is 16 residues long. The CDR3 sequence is CATSRGVGTLNTEAFF. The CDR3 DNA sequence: TGTGCCACCAGCAGAGGGGTTGGGACACTGAACACTGAAGCTTTCTTT.

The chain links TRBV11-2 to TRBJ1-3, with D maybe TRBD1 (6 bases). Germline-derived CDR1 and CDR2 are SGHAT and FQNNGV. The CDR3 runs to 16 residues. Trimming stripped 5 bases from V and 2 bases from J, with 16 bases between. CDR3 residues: CASSPFMGGPGNTIYF. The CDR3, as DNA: TGTGCCAGCAGCCCCTTCATGGGGGGCCCTGGAAACACCATATATTTT.

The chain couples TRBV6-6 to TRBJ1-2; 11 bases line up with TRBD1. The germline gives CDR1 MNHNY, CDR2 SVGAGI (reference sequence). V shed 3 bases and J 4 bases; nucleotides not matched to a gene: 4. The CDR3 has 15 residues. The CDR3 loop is CASSYRDRGSYGYTF. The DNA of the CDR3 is TGTGCCAGCAGTTATCGGGACAGGGGGTCCTATGGCTACACCTTC.

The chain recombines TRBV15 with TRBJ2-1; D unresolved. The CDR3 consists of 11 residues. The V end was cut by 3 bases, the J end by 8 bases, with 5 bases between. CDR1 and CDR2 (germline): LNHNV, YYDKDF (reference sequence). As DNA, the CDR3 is TGTGCCACCAGCAGTATGCATGAGCAGTTCTTC. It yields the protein CATSSMHEQFF.

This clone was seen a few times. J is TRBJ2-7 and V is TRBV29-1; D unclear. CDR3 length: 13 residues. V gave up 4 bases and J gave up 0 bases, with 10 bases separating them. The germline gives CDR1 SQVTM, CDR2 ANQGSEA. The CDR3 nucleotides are TGCAGCGTTGTATCGTCTTTCTCCTACGAGCAGTACTTC. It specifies CSVVSSFSYEQYF.

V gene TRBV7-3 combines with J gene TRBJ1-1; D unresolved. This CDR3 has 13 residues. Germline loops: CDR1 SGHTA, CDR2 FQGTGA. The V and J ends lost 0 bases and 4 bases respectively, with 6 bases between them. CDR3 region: CASSLTPVTEAFF. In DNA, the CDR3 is TGTGCCAGCAGCTTAACGCCGGTCACTGAAGCTTTCTTT.

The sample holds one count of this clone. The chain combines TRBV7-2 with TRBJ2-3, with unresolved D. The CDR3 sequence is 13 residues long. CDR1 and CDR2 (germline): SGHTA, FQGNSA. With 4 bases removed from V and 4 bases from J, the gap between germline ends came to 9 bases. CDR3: CASSSTQSDTQYF. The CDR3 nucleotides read TGTGCCAGCAGCTCGACCCAATCAGATACGCAGTATTTT.

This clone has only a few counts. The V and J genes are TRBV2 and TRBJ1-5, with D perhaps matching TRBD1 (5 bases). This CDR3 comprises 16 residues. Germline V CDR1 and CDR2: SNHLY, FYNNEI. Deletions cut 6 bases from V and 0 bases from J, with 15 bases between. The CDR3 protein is CASRQGPRGSNQPQHF. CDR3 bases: TGTGCCAGCAGGCAGGGACCGAGGGGTAGCAATCAGCCCCAGCATTTT.

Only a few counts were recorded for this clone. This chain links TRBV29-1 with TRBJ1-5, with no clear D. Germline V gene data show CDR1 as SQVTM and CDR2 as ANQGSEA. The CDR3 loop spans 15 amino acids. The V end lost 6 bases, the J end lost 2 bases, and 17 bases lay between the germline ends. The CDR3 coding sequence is TGCAGCGTCGCGGACGGGCTGTTGGGCAATCAGCCCCAGCATTTT. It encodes CSVADGLLGNQPQHF.